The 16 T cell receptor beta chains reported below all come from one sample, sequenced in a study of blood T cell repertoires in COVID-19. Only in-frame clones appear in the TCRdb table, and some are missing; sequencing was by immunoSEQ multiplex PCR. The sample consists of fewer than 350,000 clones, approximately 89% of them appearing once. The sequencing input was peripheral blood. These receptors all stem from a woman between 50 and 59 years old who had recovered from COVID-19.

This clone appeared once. Here the CDR3 DNA reads TGTGCCAGCAGCCGGGACAGGGGAGGGAGGAATGAGCAGTTCTTC. It yields the protein CASSRDRGGRNEQFF. This chain joins TRBV6-5 and TRBJ2-1; TRBD1 matches at 10 bases. Unmatched junction bases numbered 9, after V lost 6 bases and J lost 7 bases. This CDR3 spans 15 amino acids. Germline V gene sequence: CDR1 MNHEY, CDR2 SVGAGI.

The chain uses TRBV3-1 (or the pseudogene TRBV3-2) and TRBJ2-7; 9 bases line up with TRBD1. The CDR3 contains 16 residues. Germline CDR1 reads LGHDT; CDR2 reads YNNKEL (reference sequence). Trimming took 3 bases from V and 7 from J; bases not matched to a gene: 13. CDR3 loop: CASSQTPGTGIEEQYF. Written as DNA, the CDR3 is TGTGCCAGCAGCCAGACCCCCGGGACAGGGATTGAAGAGCAGTACTTC.

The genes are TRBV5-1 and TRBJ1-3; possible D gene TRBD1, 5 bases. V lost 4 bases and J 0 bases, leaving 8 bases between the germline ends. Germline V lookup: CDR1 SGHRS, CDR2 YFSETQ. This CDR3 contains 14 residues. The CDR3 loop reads CASSTQASGNTIYF. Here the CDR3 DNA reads TGCGCCAGCAGCACACAGGCCTCTGGAAACACCATATATTTT.

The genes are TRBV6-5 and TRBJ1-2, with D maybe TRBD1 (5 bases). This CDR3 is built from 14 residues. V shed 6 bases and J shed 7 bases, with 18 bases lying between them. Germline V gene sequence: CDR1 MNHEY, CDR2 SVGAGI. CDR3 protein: CASSPPGGSSGYTF. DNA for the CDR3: TGTGCCAGCAGCCCGCCGGGGGGATCTTCTGGCTACACCTTC.

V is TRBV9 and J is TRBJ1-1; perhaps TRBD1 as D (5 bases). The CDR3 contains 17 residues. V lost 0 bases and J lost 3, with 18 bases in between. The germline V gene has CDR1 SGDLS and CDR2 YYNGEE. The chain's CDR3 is CASSVAKKSGGHTEAFF. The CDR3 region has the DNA TGTGCCAGCAGCGTAGCTAAGAAGTCGGGGGGACACACTGAAGCTTTCTTT.

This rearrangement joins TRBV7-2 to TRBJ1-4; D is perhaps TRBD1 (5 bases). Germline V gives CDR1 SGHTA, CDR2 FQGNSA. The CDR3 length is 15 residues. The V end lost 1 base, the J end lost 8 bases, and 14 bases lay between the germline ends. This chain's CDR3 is CASSLGGGGGEKLFF. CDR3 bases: TGTGCCAGCAGCTTAGGTGGCGGGGGAGGGGAAAAACTGTTTTTT.

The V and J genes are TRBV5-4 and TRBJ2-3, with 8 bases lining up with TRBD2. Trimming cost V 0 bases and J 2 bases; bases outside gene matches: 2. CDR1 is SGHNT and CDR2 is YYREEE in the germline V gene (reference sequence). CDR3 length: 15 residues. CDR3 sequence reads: CASSLAGGPTDTQYF. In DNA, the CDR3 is TGTGCCAGCAGCTTGGCGGGGGGGCCCACAGATACGCAGTATTTT.

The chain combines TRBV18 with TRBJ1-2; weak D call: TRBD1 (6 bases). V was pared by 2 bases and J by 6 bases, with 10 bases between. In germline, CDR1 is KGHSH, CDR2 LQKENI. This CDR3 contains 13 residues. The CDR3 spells CASSPGGEDGYTF. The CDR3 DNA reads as TGTGCCAGCTCACCAGGGGGCGAAGATGGCTACACCTTC.

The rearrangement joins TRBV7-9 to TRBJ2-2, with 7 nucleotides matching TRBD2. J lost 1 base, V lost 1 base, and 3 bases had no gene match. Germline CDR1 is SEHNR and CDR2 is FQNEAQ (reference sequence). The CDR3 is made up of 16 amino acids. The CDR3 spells CASSLDRGGNTGELFF. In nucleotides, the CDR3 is TGTGCCAGCAGCTTAGACCGCGGGGGGAACACCGGGGAGCTGTTTTTT.

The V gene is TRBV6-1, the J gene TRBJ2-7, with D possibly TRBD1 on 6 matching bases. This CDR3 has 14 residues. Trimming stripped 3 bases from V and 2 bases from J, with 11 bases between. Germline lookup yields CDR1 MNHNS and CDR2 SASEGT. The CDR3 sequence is CASSDFQGTYEQYF. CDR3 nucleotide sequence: TGTGCCAGCAGTGATTTCCAGGGGACCTACGAGCAGTACTTC.

The CDR3 is CASSEMGLPNGELFF. In DNA form, the CDR3 reads TGTGCCAGCAGTGAAATGGGACTGCCTAACGGGGAGCTGTTTTTT. The rearrangement links TRBV2 to TRBJ2-2; D is perhaps TRBD2 (6 bases). The CDR3 is 15 residues long. The ends were cut back, 2 bases at V and 7 bases at J, with 14 bases in the middle. The germline V gene has CDR1 SNHLY and CDR2 FYNNEI.

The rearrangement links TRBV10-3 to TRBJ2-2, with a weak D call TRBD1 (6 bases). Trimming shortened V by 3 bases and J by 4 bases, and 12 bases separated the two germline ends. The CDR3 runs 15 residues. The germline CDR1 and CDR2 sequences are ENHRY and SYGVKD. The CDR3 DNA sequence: TGTGCCATCAGTGAAAGTCTACAGGGCACCGGGGAGCTGTTTTTT. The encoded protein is CAISESLQGTGELFF.

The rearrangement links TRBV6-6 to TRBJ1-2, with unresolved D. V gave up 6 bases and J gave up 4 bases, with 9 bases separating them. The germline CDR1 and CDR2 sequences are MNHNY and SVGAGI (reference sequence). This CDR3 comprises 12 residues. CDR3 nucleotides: TGTGCCAGCAGCCCCACTGGCTATGGCTACACCTTC. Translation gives CASSPTGYGYTF.

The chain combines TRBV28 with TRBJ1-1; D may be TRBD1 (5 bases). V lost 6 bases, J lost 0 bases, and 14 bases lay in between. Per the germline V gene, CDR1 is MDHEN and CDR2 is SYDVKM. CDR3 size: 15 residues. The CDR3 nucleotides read TGTGCCAGCAGCTACCCCGGCAGGGTGAACACTGAAGCTTTCTTT. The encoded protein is CASSYPGRVNTEAFF.

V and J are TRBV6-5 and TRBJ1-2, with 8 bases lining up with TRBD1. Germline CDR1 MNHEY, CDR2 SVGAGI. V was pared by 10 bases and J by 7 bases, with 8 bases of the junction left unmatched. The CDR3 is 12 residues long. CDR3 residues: CATGQAVGGYTF. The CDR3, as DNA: TGTGCCACGGGACAGGCGGTGGGTGGCTACACCTTC.

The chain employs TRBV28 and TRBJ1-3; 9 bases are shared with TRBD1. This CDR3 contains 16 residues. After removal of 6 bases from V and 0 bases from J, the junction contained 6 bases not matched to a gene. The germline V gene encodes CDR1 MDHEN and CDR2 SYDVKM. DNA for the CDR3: TGTGCCAGCAGAGATACGGGACAGGGCTCTGGAAACACCATATATTTT. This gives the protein CASRDTGQGSGNTIYF.